This T cell receptor (beta chain) stems from a study of blood T cell repertoires in COVID-19. About the study: Nucleic acid was either cDNA or gDNA, and it came from T cells, B-cell-depleted T cells, or PBMCs.

Cohort assignment relied on participant-reported clinical history. Germline values: CDR1 MNHEY, CDR2 SVGAGI. The V and J ends lost 7 bases and 3 bases, in that order; junction bases with no gene match: 6. This CDR3 comprises 14 residues. As processed by the authors: The authors estimated nucleated cell counts from reference gene primer amplification. This table comes from immunoSEQ multiplex PCR, and its TCRdb copy is limited to in-frame clones, with some not included. For V, J and clone size, that table is used; D and trimming come from the DNA. Of roughly 290,000 clones listed, 90% were seen once; the top ten hold 1.7%.

The chain joins TRBV6-5 to TRBJ2-7; 10 positions agree with TRBD1. The sample was PBMCs or T cells enriched from blood (not recorded which). This clonotype was sampled from a young woman with acute COVID-19. CDR3 amino acids: CASKPGTGDYEQYF. The CDR3 DNA reads as TGTGCCAGCAAGCCTGGGACAGGGGACTACGAGCAGTACTTC.